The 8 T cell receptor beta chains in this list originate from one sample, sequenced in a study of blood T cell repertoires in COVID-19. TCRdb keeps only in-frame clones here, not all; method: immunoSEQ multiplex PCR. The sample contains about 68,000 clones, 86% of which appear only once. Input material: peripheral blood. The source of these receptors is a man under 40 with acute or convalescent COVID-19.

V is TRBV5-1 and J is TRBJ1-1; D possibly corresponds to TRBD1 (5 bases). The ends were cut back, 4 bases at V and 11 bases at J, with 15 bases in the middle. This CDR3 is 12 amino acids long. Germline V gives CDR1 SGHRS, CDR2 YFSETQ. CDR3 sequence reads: CASSLGGVLAFF. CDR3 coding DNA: TGCGCCAGCAGCCTCGGGGGGGTTCTCGCTTTCTTT.

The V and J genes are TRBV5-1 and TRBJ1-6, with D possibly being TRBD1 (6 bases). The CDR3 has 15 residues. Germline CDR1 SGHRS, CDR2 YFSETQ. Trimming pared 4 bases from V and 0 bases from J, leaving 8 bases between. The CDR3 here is CASSAGVSYNSPLHF. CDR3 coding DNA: TGCGCCAGCAGCGCAGGGGTCTCCTATAATTCACCCCTCCACTTT. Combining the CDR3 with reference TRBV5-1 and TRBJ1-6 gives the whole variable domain KAGVTQTPRYLIKTRGQQVTLSCSPISGHRSVSWYQQTPGQGLQFLFEYFSETQRNKGNFPGRFSGRQFSNSRSEMNVSTLELGDSALYLCASSAGVSYNSPLHFGNGTRLTVT.

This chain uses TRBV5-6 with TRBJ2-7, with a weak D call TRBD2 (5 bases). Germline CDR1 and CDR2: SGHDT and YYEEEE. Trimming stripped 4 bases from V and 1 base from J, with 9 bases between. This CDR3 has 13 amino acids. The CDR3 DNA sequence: TGTGCCAGCAGCCGGGGTTCGTCCTACGAGCAGTACTTC. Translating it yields CASSRGSSYEQYF.

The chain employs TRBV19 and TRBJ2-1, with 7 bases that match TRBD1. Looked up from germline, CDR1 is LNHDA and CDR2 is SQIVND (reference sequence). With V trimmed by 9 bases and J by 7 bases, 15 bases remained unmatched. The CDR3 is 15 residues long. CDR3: CASRTGLTSGNEQFF. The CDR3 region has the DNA TGTGCCAGCCGGACAGGATTAACGTCGGGGAATGAGCAGTTCTTC.

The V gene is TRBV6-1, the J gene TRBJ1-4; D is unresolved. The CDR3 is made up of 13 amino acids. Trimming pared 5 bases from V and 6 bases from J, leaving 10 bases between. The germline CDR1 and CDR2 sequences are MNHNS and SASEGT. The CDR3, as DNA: TGTGCCAGCAGTCGCGGGTCCCATGAAAAACTGTTTTTT. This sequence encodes CASSRGSHEKLFF.

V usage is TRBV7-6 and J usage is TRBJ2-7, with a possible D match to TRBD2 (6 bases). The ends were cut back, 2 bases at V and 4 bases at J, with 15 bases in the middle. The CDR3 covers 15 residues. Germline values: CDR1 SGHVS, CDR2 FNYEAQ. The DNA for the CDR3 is TGTGCCAGCAGCTTATTTGCCAGCGGGCTTTACGAGCAGTACTTC. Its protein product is CASSLFASGLYEQYF.

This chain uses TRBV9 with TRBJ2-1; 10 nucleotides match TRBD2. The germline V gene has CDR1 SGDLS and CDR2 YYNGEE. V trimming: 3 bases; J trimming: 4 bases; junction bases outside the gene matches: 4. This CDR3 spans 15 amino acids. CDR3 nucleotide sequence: TGTGCCAGCAGCGGGTCTAGCGGGAGTTACAATGAGCAGTTCTTC. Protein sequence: CASSGSSGSYNEQFF.

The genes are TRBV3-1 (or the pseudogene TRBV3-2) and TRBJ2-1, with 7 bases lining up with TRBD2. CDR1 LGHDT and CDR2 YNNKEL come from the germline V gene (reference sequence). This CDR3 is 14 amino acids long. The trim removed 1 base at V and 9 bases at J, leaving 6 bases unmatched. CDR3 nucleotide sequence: TGTGCCAGCAGCCAAGTTTTAGGGGAGGGTGAGCAGTTCTTC. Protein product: CASSQVLGEGEQFF.